These 21 T cell receptor beta chains originate from one sample sequenced in a study of T cells in Graves' hyperthyroidism and ophthalmopathy. Regions amplified from RNA transcripts were the TCR beta CDR3 regions. The TCR CDR3 was amplified in a first-round RT-PCR using the HTBI primer set. One entry per CDR3 protein, called by TCRdb with MiXCR from the multiplex PCR reads. The profile shows more than 500,000 distinct CDR3 sequences, about 16% of them singletons. The material sequenced was blood. The receptors shown here come from a woman aged 25-40 years with Graves' ophthalmopathy.

V usage is TRBV6-1 and J usage is TRBJ1-5, with D possibly matching TRBD1 (5 bases). Germline CDR1 and CDR2: MNHNS and SASEGT. Trimming left V 8 bases short and J 2 bases short, with 13 bases between. The CDR3 sequence is 14 residues long. The CDR3 nucleotides read TGTGCCAGCGATGCTGGGGCCGGCAATCAGCCCCAGCATTTT. Translating gives CASDAGAGNQPQHF.

This clonotype was seen more than once but under ten times. The rearrangement uses TRBV10-3 and TRBJ1-4; maybe TRBD1 (6 bases). The CDR3 sequence is 14 residues long. Germline V gives CDR1 ENHRY, CDR2 SYGVKD. Trimming took off 2 bases at V and 7 bases at J, with 11 bases between the two ends. CDR3 sequence (DNA): TGTGCCATCAGTGAGGGCAGGGGCAGTGAAAAACTGTTTTTT. Translating gives CAISEGRGSEKLFF.

This clonotype was seen repeatedly, ten times or more. The chain recombines TRBV13 with TRBJ1-2, with 8 nucleotides matching TRBD1. V lost 0 bases to trimming and J lost 8 bases; unmatched junction nucleotides: 11. Looked up from germline, CDR1 is PRHDT and CDR2 is FYEKMQ (reference sequence). This CDR3 has 16 residues. This chain's CDR3 is CASSLGGQGAFRGYTF. DNA for the CDR3: TGTGCCAGCAGCTTAGGAGGGCAGGGGGCGTTTCGCGGCTACACCTTC. Full variable domain (remainder filled in from reference TRBV13 and TRBJ1-2): AAGVIQSPRHLIKEKRETATLKCYPIPRHDTVYWYQQGPGQDPQFLISFYEKMQSDKGSIPDRFSAQQFSDYHSELNMSSLELGDSALYFCASSLGGQGAFRGYTFGSGTRLTVV.

The chain combines TRBV7-2 with TRBJ1-1; weak D call: TRBD1 (5 bases). V lost 5 bases to trimming and J lost 1 base, with 11 bases between them. Germline values: CDR1 SGHTA, CDR2 FQGNSA. The CDR3 spans 14 residues. The CDR3, as DNA: TGTGCCAGCAGCGCGGGACTGTGGAACACTGAAGCTTTCTTT. Protein: CASSAGLWNTEAFF. The full variable domain, its missing parts supplied by reference TRBV7-2 and TRBJ1-1, is GAGVSQSPSNKVTEKGKDVELRCDPISGHTALYWYRQSLGQGLEFLIYFQGNSAPDKSGLPSDRFSAERTGGSVSTLTIQRTQQEDSAVYLCASSAGLWNTEAFFGQGTRLTVV.

The chain couples TRBV6-4 to TRBJ2-2, with D possibly TRBD1 on 5 matching bases. CDR3 length equals 14 residues. Germline CDR1 and CDR2: MRHNA and SNTAGT. V lost 0 bases and J lost 3, with 5 bases in between. The CDR3 reads CASSDSGDTGELFF. CDR3 DNA sequence: TGTGCCAGCAGTGACTCAGGGGACACCGGGGAGCTGTTTTTT.

There are a few counts of this clonotype. The rearrangement links TRBV5-1 to TRBJ2-5; D ambiguous. The germline V and J ends were trimmed by 0 bases and 3 bases, with 6 bases remaining between them. Germline CDR1 is SGHRS and CDR2 is YFSETQ. The CDR3 is 13 amino acids. This chain's CDR3 is CASSLAQKETQYF. In DNA, the CDR3 is TGCGCCAGCAGCTTGGCCCAGAAAGAGACCCAGTACTTC.

There are many counts of this clonotype. V usage is TRBV2 and J usage is TRBJ2-1; D call uncertain. The CDR3 runs 16 residues. Germline values: CDR1 SNHLY, CDR2 FYNNEI. V was trimmed by 1 base and J by 0 bases, leaving 10 bases between them. DNA of the CDR3: TGTGCCAGCAGTGAAGTTGGCCTACCCTCCTACAATGAGCAGTTCTTC. Protein sequence: CASSEVGLPSYNEQFF.

The chain recombines TRBV28 with TRBJ2-7, with 10 bases that match TRBD2. The CDR3 is made up of 15 amino acids. Germline V gives CDR1 MDHEN, CDR2 SYDVKM. Trimming took 8 bases from V and 5 from J; bases not matched to a gene: 12. The CDR3 is CASQERGGGVDEQYF. CDR3 sequence (DNA): TGTGCCAGCCAAGAGCGGGGGGGAGGGGTCGACGAGCAGTACTTC.

This chain connects TRBV7-6 to TRBJ2-3; D is unresolved. The V end lost 3 bases, the J end lost 3 bases, and 13 bases lay between the germline ends. The CDR3 is 15 residues long. Germline CDR1 and CDR2: SGHVS and FNYEAQ. CDR3 bases: TGTGCCAGCAGCTTTCCCAATTTTTTAACAGATACGCAGTATTTT. Translating it yields CASSFPNFLTDTQYF.

This clonotype was picked up a small number of times. The chain is built from TRBV27 and TRBJ2-7, with D uncertain. The length of the CDR3 is 22 residues. V lost 1 base and J lost 5, with 36 bases in between. The germline V gene encodes CDR1 MNHEY and CDR2 SMNVEV (reference sequence). CDR3 region: CASSLYFGLPLETSTRLHEQYF. CDR3 sequence (DNA): TGTGCCAGCAGTTTATACTTTGGGCTTCCCCTAGAAACCTCAACGAGGCTCCACGAGCAGTACTTC.

The chain has TRBV27 and TRBJ2-4; 10 bases are shared with TRBD2. CDR1 is MNHEY, CDR2 SMNVEV, per germline (reference sequence). This CDR3 region has 17 residues. V was pared by 4 bases and J by 1 base, with 7 bases of the junction left unmatched. CDR3: CASSSLLAGGAKNIQYF. DNA of the CDR3: TGTGCCAGCAGTTCCCTTTTAGCGGGAGGTGCCAAAAACATTCAGTACTTC.

The V and J genes are TRBV6-1 and TRBJ1-1, with D tentatively TRBD1 (5 bases). Germline values: CDR1 MNHNS, CDR2 SASEGT. The CDR3 loop spans 14 amino acids. V gave up 4 bases and J gave up 0 bases, with 9 bases separating them. The CDR3 DNA is TGTGCCAGCAGTGCGGGGGTCATGAACACTGAAGCTTTCTTT. It encodes CASSAGVMNTEAFF.

At least ten counts were recorded for this clonotype. CDR3 loop: CSARDLTTFKAGETQYF. In nucleotides, the CDR3 is TGCAGTGCTAGGGACCTTACGACCTTTAAAGCCGGGGAGACCCAGTACTTC. The gene calls are TRBV20-1 and TRBJ2-5; D gene unclear. V dropped 3 bases and J dropped 5 bases, with 25 bases sitting between them. From germline, CDR1 is DFQATT and CDR2 SNEGSKA (reference sequence). CDR3 length: 17 amino acids.

This clonotype was observed many times. The chain employs TRBV30 and TRBJ1-1; no firm D call. The germline V and J ends were trimmed by 0 bases and 5 bases, with 10 bases remaining between them. The germline CDR1 and CDR2 sequences are GTSNPN and SVGIG (reference sequence). The CDR3 contains 13 residues. For the CDR3, the DNA is TGTGCCTGGAGTGTATCTGCCCTGACTGAAGCTTTCTTT. It translates to CAWSVSALTEAFF.

The chain carries TRBV20-1 and TRBJ2-2, with D perhaps assigned TRBD1 or TRBD2 (5 bases each). Germline V gives CDR1 DFQATT, CDR2 SNEGSKA (reference sequence). V lost 5 bases to trimming and J lost 5 bases, with 12 bases between them. The CDR3 is 13 residues long. The CDR3: CSAGDPGTGELFF. The CDR3 coding sequence is TGCAGTGCTGGGGACCCGGGGACCGGGGAGCTGTTTTTT.

The gene calls are TRBV15 and TRBJ2-5, with D tentatively TRBD2 (5 bases). In germline, CDR1 is LNHNV, CDR2 YYDKDF (reference sequence). V was pared by 3 bases and J by 3 bases, with 14 bases between. This CDR3 region has 15 residues. The CDR3 DNA is TGTGCCACCAGCAGGGTCGCACCCGGGAAAGAGACCCAGTACTTC. Its protein product is CATSRVAPGKETQYF.

This clonotype was counted many times. This chain connects TRBV2 to TRBJ2-4; no definite D call. From germline, CDR1 is SNHLY and CDR2 FYNNEI. V dropped 2 bases and J dropped 1 base, with 9 bases sitting between them. The CDR3 sequence is 15 residues long. The CDR3 bases are TGTGCCAGCAGTGAATTCGGTCCGGCCAAAAACATTCAGTACTTC. Translated: CASSEFGPAKNIQYF.

Ten or more counts support this clonotype. This chain uses TRBV28 with TRBJ2-3, with unresolved D. There are 14 residues in the CDR3. The V gene lost 3 bases and the J gene lost 6 bases, with 13 bases spanning the gap. Germline V CDR1 and CDR2: MDHEN, SYDVKM. The CDR3 sequence is CASSFETGRDTQYF. CDR3 in DNA: TGTGCCAGCAGTTTTGAGACGGGTAGGGATACGCAGTATTTT. The whole variable domain, filled in from reference TRBV28 and TRBJ2-3, reads DVKVTQSSRYLVKRTGEKVFLECVQDMDHENMFWYRQDPGLGLRLIYFSYDVKMKEKGDIPEGYSVSREKKERFSLILESASTNQTSMYLCASSFETGRDTQYFGPGTRLTVL.

This chain links TRBV19 with TRBJ2-3, with D uncertain. Germline-derived CDR1 and CDR2 are LNHDA and SQIVND (reference sequence). This CDR3 contains 10 residues. Trimming took 7 bases from V and 12 from J, leaving 11 bases between them. CDR3 sequence: CASKGSDQYF. CDR3 nucleotides: TGTGCCAGTAAAGGTTCAGACCAGTATTTT.

The chain uses TRBV6-1 and TRBJ2-1, with D perhaps TRBD2 (6 bases). The V gene lost 7 bases and the J gene lost 7 bases, with 14 bases spanning the gap. There are 13 residues in the CDR3. Germline V CDR1 and CDR2: MNHNS, SASEGT. This chain's CDR3 is CASTKAGGNEQFF. The CDR3, as DNA: TGTGCCAGCACTAAAGCGGGCGGTAATGAGCAGTTCTTC.

This clonotype was observed many times. V usage is TRBV28 and J usage is TRBJ1-1, with 7 bases fitting TRBD1. Trimming cost V 5 bases and J 7 bases; bases outside gene matches: 7. CDR3 length equals 13 residues. Germline-derived CDR1 and CDR2 are MDHEN and SYDVKM. CDR3 DNA: TGTGCCAGCAGTCCACGGACAGGAAGTGAAGCTTTCTTT. Translating gives CASSPRTGSEAFF.